This TCR beta chain was sequenced in a study of chemoradiotherapy in HPV16-positive cancers. Study-level findings and limits: Only a couple of HPV16-positive patients supplied the functional HPV-specificity definition.

As for this clone: Antigen specificity is unknown.

The repertoire was sequenced with immunoSEQ multiplex PCR; TCRdb's copy has only in-frame clones and lacks some. The table has tens of thousands of clones, more than 75% seen once. CDR1 LNHNV and CDR2 YYDKDF come from the germline V gene (reference sequence). The CDR3 is 13 residues long. V lost 0 bases and J lost 3, with 4 bases in between. The input for sequencing was blood, taken from a patient who underwent chemoradiotherapy. The sequence was collected from a human donor with HPV-associated anogenital cancer. This sequence joins TRBV15 and TRBJ2-3; the D is unclear. DNA for the CDR3: TGTGCCACCAGCAGAGATAGGACAGATACGCAGTATTTT. It codes for CATSRDRTDTQYF.